These 5 T cell receptor beta chains were all obtained from the same sample, sequenced in a study of blood T cell repertoires in COVID-19. TCRdb's table, derived via immunoSEQ multiplex PCR, lists solely in-frame clones and lacks some. The sample has 250,000 to 300,000 clones, approximately 87% seen once. The sequenced sample was peripheral blood. The origin of the receptors is a woman in her twenties or thirties with COVID-19, enrolled during active disease.

The chain links TRBV15 to TRBJ2-7; 7 nucleotides line up with TRBD1. The CDR3 sequence is 14 residues long. Losses at the gene ends were 1 base for V and 4 bases for J; bases not matched to a gene: 4. Germline lookup yields CDR1 LNHNV and CDR2 YYDKDF (reference sequence). This CDR3 reads CATSRGDSIYEQYF. The CDR3, as DNA: TGTGCCACCAGCAGAGGGGACAGTATATACGAGCAGTACTTC. Using reference TRBV15 and TRBJ2-7 for the parts outside the CDR3, the full variable domain is DAMVIQNPRYQVTQFGKPVTLSCSQTLNHNVMYWYQQKSSQAPKLLFHYYDKDFNNEADTPDNFQSRRPNTSFCFLDIRSPGLGDTAMYLCATSRGDSIYEQYFGPGTRLTVT.

V gene TRBV30 combines with J gene TRBJ2-5; D unresolved. Trimming took 1 base from V and 0 from J, leaving 12 bases between them. Germline loops: CDR1 GTSNPN, CDR2 SVGIG (reference sequence). The CDR3 length is 15 residues. The CDR3 bases are TGTGCCTGGAGTGAAGGTGGTAGCTACCAAGAGACCCAGTACTTC. This sequence encodes CAWSEGGSYQETQYF.

CDR3 sequence: CSVKGLSTDTQYF. The CDR3 DNA is TGCAGCGTTAAGGGGCTGAGCACAGATACGCAGTATTTT. This rearrangement joins TRBV29-1 to TRBJ2-3, with D perhaps matching TRBD1 (5 bases). In germline, CDR1 is SQVTM, CDR2 ANQGSEA. The ends were cut back, 5 bases at V and 0 bases at J, with 9 bases in the middle. The CDR3 runs to 13 residues.

V is TRBV7-2 and J is TRBJ1-2, with D perhaps TRBD1 (6 bases). Trimming removed 5 bases from V and 3 bases from J, with 19 bases in between. Germline loops: CDR1 SGHTA, CDR2 FQGNSA. This CDR3 spans 16 amino acids. The CDR3 protein is CASSPLSEGVDYGYTF. In DNA, the CDR3 is TGTGCCAGCAGCCCCCTTAGCGAGGGGGTGGACTATGGCTACACCTTC. Combining the CDR3 with reference TRBV7-2 and TRBJ1-2 gives the whole variable domain GAGVSQSPSNKVTEKGKDVELRCDPISGHTALYWYRQSLGQGLEFLIYFQGNSAPDKSGLPSDRFSAERTGGSVSTLTIQRTQQEDSAVYLCASSPLSEGVDYGYTFGSGTRLTVV.

CDR3 in DNA: TGTGCCAGCAGCTTGGTTCCCGGGGGAATATACAATGAGCAGTTCTTC. Translating it yields CASSLVPGGIYNEQFF. The chain links TRBV5-4 to TRBJ2-1; a possible D gene is TRBD2 (6 bases). Germline assignment: CDR1 SGHNT and CDR2 YYREEE (reference sequence). The CDR3 totals 16 residues. V was shortened by 0 bases and J by 4 bases, with 14 bases between the two germline ends.